This TCR beta chain was documented in a study of T cell responses to AZD1222 COVID-19 vaccine. Study-wide results and caveats: The span of vaccine-associated CD4 TCRs extended across spike, with dominance at 160-218 and 743-854.

Deletions cut 6 bases from V and 4 bases from J, with 16 bases between. The CDR3 runs to 15 residues. CDR1 is KGHSH, CDR2 LQKENI, per germline. The repertoire was sequenced with immunoSEQ multiplex PCR; TCRdb's copy has only in-frame clones and lacks some. Of roughly 150,000 clones listed, about 87% were seen once; the top ten hold about 9%. Regarding this clone: Its cognate antigen is unknown.

This TCR was recovered from an adult who received the AZD1222 COVID-19 vaccine. Source: peripheral blood, taken 28 days after the second AZD1222 dose. The chain recombines TRBV18 with TRBJ2-1, with D possibly called TRBD1 or TRBD2 (5 bases each). In DNA, the CDR3 is TGTGCCAGCTCGCTTAGGGGAGTTGGTTACAATGAGCAGTTCTTC. Translated, it gives CASSLRGVGYNEQFF.